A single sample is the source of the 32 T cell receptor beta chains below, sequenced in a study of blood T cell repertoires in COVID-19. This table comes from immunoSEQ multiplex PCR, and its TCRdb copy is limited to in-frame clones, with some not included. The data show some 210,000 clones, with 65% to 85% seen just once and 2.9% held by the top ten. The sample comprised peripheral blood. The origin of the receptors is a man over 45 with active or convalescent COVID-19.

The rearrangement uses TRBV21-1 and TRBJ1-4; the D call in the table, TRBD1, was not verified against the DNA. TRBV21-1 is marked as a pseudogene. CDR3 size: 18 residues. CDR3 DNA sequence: TGTGCCAGCAGCACCCACAGGGGGGGGCGACCAGTAAGTGAAAAACTGTTTTTT. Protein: CASSTHRGGRPVSEKLFF.

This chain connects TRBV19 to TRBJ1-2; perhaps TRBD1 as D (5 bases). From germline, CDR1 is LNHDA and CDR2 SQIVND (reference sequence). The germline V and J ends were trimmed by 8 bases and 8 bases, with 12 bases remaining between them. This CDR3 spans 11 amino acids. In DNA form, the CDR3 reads TGTGCCAGTGGTTGGGGCGGCGGCTACACCTTC. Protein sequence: CASGWGGGYTF.

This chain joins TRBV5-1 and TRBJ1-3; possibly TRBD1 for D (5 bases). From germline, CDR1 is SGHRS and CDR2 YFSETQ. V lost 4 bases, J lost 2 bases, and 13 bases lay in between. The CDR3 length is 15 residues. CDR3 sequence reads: CASSLQGSPGNTIYF. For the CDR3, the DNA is TGCGCCAGCAGCCTCCAGGGTAGCCCTGGAAACACCATATATTTT.

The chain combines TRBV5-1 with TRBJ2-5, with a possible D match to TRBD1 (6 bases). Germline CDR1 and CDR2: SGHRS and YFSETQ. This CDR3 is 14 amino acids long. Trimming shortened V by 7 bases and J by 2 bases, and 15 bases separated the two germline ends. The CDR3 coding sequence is TGCGCCAGCCGCCTGTTTAGGGGGCAAGAGACCCAGTACTTC. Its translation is CASRLFRGQETQYF.

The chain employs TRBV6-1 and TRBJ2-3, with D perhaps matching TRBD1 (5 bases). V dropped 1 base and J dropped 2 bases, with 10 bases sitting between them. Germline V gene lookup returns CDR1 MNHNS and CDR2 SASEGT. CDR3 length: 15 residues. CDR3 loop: CASSEVGAPTDTQYF. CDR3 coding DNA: TGTGCCAGCAGTGAAGTTGGGGCTCCCACAGATACGCAGTATTTT.

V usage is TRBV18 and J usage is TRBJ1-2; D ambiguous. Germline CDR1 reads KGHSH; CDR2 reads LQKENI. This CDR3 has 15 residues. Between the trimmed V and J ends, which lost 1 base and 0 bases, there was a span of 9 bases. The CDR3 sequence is CASSPLSLTNYGYTF. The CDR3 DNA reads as TGTGCCAGCTCACCACTTAGCCTAACTAACTATGGCTACACCTTC.

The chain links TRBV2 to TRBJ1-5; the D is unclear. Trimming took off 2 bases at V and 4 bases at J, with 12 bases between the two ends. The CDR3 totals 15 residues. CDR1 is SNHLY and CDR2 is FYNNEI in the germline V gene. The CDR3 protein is CASSETRSGNQPQHF. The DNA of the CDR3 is TGTGCCAGCAGTGAAACTCGGTCAGGAAATCAGCCCCAGCATTTT.

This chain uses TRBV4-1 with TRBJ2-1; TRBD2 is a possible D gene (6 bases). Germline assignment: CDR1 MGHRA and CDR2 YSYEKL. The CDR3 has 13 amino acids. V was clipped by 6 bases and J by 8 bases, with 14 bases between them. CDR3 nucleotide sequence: TGCGCCAGCAGGTTTATTACGGGGGATGAGCAGTTCTTC. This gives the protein CASRFITGDEQFF.

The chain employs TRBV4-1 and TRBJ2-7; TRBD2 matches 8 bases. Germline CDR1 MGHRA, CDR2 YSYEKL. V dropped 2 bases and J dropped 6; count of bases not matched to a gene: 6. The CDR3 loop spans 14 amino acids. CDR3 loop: CASSQPRTSSEQYF. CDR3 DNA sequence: TGCGCCAGCAGCCAACCCCGGACTAGCAGCGAGCAGTACTTC.

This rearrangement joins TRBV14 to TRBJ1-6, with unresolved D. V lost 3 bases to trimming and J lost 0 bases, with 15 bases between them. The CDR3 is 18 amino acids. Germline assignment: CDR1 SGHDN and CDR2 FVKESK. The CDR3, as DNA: TGTGCCAGCAGCCATCAGCAGCGATTAGGCTCCTATAATTCACCCCTCCACTTT. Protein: CASSHQQRLGSYNSPLHF.

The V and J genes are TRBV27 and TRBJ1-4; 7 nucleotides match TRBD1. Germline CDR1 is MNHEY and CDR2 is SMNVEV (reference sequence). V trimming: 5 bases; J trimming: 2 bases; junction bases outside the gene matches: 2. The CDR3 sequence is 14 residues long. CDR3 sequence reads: CASSTDRTNEKLFF. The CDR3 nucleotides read TGTGCCAGCAGTACGGACAGGACTAATGAAAAACTGTTTTTT.

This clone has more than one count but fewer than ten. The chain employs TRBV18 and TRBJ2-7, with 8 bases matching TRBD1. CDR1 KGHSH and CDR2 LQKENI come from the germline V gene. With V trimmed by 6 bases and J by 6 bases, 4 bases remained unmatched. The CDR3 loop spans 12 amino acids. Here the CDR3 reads CASSIGQGEQYF. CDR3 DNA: TGTGCCAGCTCTATCGGACAGGGCGAGCAGTACTTC.

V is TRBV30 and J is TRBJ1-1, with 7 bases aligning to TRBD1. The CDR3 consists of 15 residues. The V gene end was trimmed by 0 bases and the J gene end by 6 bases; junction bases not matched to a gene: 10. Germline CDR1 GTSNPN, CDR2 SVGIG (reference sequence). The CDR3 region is CAWSVTGAGGAEAFF. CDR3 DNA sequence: TGTGCCTGGAGTGTAACAGGGGCCGGGGGGGCTGAAGCTTTCTTT.

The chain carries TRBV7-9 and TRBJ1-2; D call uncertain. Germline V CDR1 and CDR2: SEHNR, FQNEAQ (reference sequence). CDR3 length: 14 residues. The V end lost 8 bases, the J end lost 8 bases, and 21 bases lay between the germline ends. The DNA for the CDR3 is TGTGCCAGCCTCGTAGGAGGGCAGGATTGGGGCTACACCTTC. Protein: CASLVGGQDWGYTF. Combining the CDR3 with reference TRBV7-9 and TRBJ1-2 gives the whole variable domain DTGVSQNPRHKITKRGQNVTFRCDPISEHNRLYWYRQTLGQGPEFLTYFQNEAQLEKSRLLSDRFSAERPKGSFSTLEIQRTEQGDSAMYLCASLVGGQDWGYTFGSGTRLTVV.

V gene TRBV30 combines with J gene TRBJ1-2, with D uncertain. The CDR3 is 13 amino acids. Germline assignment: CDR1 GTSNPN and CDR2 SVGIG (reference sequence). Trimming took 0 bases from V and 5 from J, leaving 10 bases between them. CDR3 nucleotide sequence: TGTGCCTGGAGTGTACCGTGGCTTTATGGCTACACCTTC. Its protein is CAWSVPWLYGYTF.

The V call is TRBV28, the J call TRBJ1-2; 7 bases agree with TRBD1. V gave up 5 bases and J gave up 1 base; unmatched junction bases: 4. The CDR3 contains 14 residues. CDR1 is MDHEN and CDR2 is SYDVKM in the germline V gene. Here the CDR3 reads CASSRGQNNYGYTF. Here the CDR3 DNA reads TGTGCCAGCAGTAGGGGGCAGAATAACTATGGCTACACCTTC.

CDR3 DNA: TGCGCCAGCAGCCAAGGGCCACAGGGTCATCAGCCCCAGCATTTT. Translated, it gives CASSQGPQGHQPQHF. The chain uses TRBV4-1 and TRBJ1-5, with D possibly matching TRBD1 (6 bases). Germline V gene lookup returns CDR1 MGHRA and CDR2 YSYEKL. The ends were cut back, 1 base at V and 5 bases at J, with 12 bases in the middle. The CDR3 sequence is 15 residues long.

CDR3 DNA sequence: TGTGCCAGCAGTAGGACAGCTAATCAGCCCCAGCATTTT. This encodes CASSRTANQPQHF. The gene calls are TRBV12-3 or TRBV12-4 and TRBJ1-5; D is perhaps TRBD1 (6 bases). CDR3 length equals 13 residues. Trimming left V 5 bases short and J 4 bases short, with 9 bases between.

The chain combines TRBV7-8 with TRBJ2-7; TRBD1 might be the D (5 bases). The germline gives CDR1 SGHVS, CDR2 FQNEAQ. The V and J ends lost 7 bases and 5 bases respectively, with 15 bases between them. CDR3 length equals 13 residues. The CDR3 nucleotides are TGTGCCAGCAACCCCCAGGGCGGCCACGAGCAGTACTTC. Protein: CASNPQGGHEQYF.

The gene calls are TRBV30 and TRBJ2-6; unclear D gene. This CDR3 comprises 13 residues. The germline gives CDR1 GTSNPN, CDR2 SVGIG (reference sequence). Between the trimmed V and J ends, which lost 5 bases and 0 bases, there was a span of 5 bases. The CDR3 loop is CAWFRSGANVLTF. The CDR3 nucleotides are TGTGCCTGGTTCCGCTCTGGGGCCAACGTCCTGACTTTC.

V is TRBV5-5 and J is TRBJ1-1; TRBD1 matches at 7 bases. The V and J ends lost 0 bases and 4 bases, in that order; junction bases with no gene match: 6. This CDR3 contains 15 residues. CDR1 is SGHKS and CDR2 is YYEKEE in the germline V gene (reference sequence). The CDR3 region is CASSLAATGVTEAFF. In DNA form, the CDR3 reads TGTGCCAGCAGCTTGGCGGCTACAGGGGTCACTGAAGCTTTCTTT.

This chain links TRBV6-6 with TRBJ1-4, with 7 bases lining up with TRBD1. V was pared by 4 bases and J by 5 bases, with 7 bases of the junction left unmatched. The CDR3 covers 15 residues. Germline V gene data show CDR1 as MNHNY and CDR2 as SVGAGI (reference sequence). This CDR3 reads CASSFTGAPNEKLFF. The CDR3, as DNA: TGTGCCAGCAGTTTCACAGGGGCCCCAAATGAAAAACTGTTTTTT.

The CDR3 coding sequence is TGTGCCAGCAGTGGAGGGGGCCGAAACATTCAGTACTTC. This gives the protein CASSGGGRNIQYF. This rearrangement joins TRBV3-1 (or the pseudogene TRBV3-2) to TRBJ2-4; tentative D call: TRBD1 (7 bases). The germline V gene has CDR1 LGHDT and CDR2 YNNKEL (reference sequence). This CDR3 comprises 13 residues. The germline V and J ends were trimmed by 6 bases and 6 bases, with 12 bases remaining between them.

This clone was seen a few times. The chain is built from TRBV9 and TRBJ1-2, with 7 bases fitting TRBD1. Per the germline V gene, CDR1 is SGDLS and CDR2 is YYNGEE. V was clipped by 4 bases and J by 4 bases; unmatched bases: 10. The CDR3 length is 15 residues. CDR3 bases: TGTGCCAGCAGCTTCCGACAGGGACTGGGCTATGGCTACACCTTC. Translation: CASSFRQGLGYGYTF.

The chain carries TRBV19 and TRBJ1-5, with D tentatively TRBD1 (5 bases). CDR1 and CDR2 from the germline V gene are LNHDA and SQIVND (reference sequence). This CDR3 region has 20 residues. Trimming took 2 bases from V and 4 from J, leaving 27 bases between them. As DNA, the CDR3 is TGTGCCAGTAGTATAAAAGGGCGGGACGCTATTGGGGAAGCGAATCAGCCCCAGCATTTT. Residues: CASSIKGRDAIGEANQPQHF. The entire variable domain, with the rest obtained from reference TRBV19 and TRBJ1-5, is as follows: DGGITQSPKYLFRKEGQNVTLSCEQNLNHDAMYWYRQDPGQGLRLIYYSQIVNDFQKGDIAEGYSVSREKKESFPLTVTSAQKNPTAFYLCASSIKGRDAIGEANQPQHFGDGTRLSIL.

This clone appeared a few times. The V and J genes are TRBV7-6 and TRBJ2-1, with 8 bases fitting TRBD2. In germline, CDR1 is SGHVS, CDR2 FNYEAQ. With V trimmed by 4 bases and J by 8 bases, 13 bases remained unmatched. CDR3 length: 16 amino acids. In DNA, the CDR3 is TGTGCCAGCAGCTCCCCCCGGGGGACTAGTGGTGATGAGCAGTTCTTC. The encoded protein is CASSSPRGTSGDEQFF.

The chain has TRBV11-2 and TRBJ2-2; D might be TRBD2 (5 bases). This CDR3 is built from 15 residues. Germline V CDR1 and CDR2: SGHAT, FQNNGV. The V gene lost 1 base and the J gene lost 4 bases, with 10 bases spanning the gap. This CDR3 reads CASSLGAEGTGELFF. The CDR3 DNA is TGTGCCAGCAGCTTAGGGGCCGAGGGCACCGGGGAGCTGTTTTTT.

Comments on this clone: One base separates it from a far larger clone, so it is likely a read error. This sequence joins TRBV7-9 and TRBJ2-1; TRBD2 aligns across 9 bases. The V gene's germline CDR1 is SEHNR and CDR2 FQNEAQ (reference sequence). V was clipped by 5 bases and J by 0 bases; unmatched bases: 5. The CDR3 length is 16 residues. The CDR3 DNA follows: TGTGCCAGCAGCCAAATTAGCGGGAGCTCCTACAATGAGCAGTTCTTC. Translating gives CASSQISGSSYNEQFF. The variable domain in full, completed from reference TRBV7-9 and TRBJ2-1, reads DTGVSQNPRHKITKRGQNVTFRCDPISEHNRLYWYRQTLGQGPEFLTYFQNEAQLEKSRLLSDRFSAERPKGSFSTLEIQRTEQGDSAMYLCASSQISGSSYNEQFFGPGTRLTVL.

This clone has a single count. The CDR3 coding sequence is TGTGCCAGCAGTAAATGGACAGGGTCTGGTGGCTACACCTTC. As protein: CASSKWTGSGGYTF. The V call is TRBV6-5, the J call TRBJ1-2; 8 nucleotides align to TRBD1. J lost 7 bases, V lost 5 bases, and 9 bases had no gene match. This CDR3 spans 14 amino acids. Germline V lookup: CDR1 MNHEY, CDR2 SVGAGI.

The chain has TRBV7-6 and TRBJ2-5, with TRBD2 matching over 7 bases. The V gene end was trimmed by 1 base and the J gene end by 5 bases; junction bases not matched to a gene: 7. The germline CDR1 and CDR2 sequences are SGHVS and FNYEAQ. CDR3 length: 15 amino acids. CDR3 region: CASSLGGSSVETQYF. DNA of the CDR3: TGTGCCAGCAGCTTAGGCGGGAGTAGCGTGGAGACCCAGTACTTC.

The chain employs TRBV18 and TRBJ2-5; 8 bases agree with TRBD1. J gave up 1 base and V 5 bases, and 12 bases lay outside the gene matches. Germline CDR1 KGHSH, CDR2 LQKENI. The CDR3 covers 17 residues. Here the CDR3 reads CASSGQGGPTAQETQYF. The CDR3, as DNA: TGTGCCAGCTCAGGACAGGGAGGACCCACGGCCCAAGAGACCCAGTACTTC.

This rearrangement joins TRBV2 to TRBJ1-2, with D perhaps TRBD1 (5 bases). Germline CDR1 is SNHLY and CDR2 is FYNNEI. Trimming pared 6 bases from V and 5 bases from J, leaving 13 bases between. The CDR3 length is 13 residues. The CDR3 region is CASRARTSYGYTF. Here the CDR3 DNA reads TGTGCCAGCAGGGCTCGGACATCTTATGGCTACACCTTC.